The entry that follows covers one T cell receptor (beta chain) sequence. V dropped 0 bases and J dropped 3; count of bases not matched to a gene: 0. This CDR3 spans 14 amino acids. Germline CDR1 reads SGHDT; CDR2 reads YYEEEE. The sample is drawn from a study of OX40 agonist ivuxolimab in advanced cancers. Assay: immunoSEQ multiplex PCR; the TCRdb copy retains only in-frame clones and omits some. Here the sample spans about 19,000 clones, roughly 78% being singletons. The clonotype comes from an adult with an advanced solid tumor such as melanoma, head and neck, liver or kidney cancer. The chain joins TRBV5-6 to TRBJ1-1; TRBD1 agrees at 9 bases. Specimen: CD4+ or CD8+ T cells sorted from blood, collected in a trial of the OX40 agonist ivuxolimab. The CDR3 DNA is TGTGCCAGCAGCTTGGGGACAGGGGACACTGAAGCTTTCTTT. Protein: CASSLGTGDTEAFF.